Listed below are T cell receptor beta chains from one sample, sequenced in a study of blood T cell repertoires in COVID-19. Assay used: immunoSEQ multiplex PCR; TCRdb lists only in-frame clones, some missing. The sample holds 250,000 or so clones; 86% are singletons and the top ten take 2% to 2.5%. Sequencing was performed on PBMCs or T cells enriched from blood (not recorded which). Receptors originate from a woman between 50 and 59 years old who had recovered from COVID-19. CDR3s include the opening cysteine and the closing phenylalanine or tryptophan. A D gene is named only where the DNA matches it firmly. Some rows have no size entry. The others give once, few or many, or a class for an expanded clone.

>.|TRBV27|TRBJ2-1|.
TGTGCCAGCAGTTTAGGGCCCCCAGGGGAGAGCTCCTACAATGAGCAGTTCTTC
CASSLGPPGESSYNEQFF
>.|TRBV5-4|TRBJ2-1|.
TGTGCCAGCAGCTTGTTCCCCCCTAGCGCCAATGAGCAGTTCTTC
CASSLFPPSANEQFF
>.|TRBV7-3|TRBJ1-2|.
TGTGCCAGCCCCTCCGCTGCATTATCGAGAGGCTACACCTTC
CASPSAALSRGYTF
>.|TRBV3-1/TRBV3-2|TRBJ1-5|once
TGTGCCAGCAGCCAAGGAACCACAGATAATCAGCCCCAGCATTTT
CASSQGTTDNQPQHF
>.|TRBV11-3|TRBJ2-1|.
TGTGCCAGCAGCTTTTTAAATGAGCAGTTCTTC
CASSFLNEQFF
>TRBD1|TRBV2|TRBJ1-2|.
TGTGCCAGCAGTCCCGACAGGGGTAATGGCTACACCTTC
CASSPDRGNGYTF
>TRBD2|TRBV2|TRBJ2-1|.
TGTGCCAGCAGTGGCGTAGCGGGAGCGAATGAGCAGTTCTTC
CASSGVAGANEQFF
>.|TRBV5-1|TRBJ2-1|.
TGCGCCAGCGGAGCTACTACCTCCTACAATGAGCAGTTCTTC
CASGATTSYNEQFF
>.|TRBV30|TRBJ1-6|.
TGTGCCTGGAGTGCTTCTTTACCCCTCCACTTT
CAWSASLPLHF
>.|TRBV5-1|TRBJ1-1|.
TGCGCCAGCAGCTTACAGGGTGTAGGTACTGAAGCTTTCTTT
CASSLQGVGTEAFF
>TRBD1|TRBV18|TRBJ1-6|.
TGTGCCAGCTCCCTGACGGGGGACAGAAATTCACCCCTCCACTTT
CASSLTGDRNSPLHF
>.|TRBV28|TRBJ2-7|.
TGTGCCAGCAGTCCACCTGGGGCCAAGCAGTACTTC
CASSPPGAKQYF
>TRBD2|TRBV11-3|TRBJ2-3|.
TGTGCCAGCAGCTTCCCCGGGAGGACGCAGTATTTT
CASSFPGRTQYF
>.|TRBV7-2|TRBJ1-1|.
TGTGCCAGCAGCTTAGTGGGAGGTATCACTGAAGCTTTCTTT
CASSLVGGITEAFF
>.|TRBV18|TRBJ1-4|.
TGTGCCAGCTCACCCAGGTCTTCTAATGAAAAACTGTTTTTT
CASSPRSSNEKLFF